Below, 16 T cell receptor beta chains from the same sample are listed, as sequenced in a study of T-cell memory formation after mild COVID-19. TCRdb independently ran MiXCR on the 5' RACE reads; one entry per CDR3 protein. The top ten clones hold about 11% of a sample with more than 450,000 distinct CDR3 sequences, about a sixth of them seen once. Sequencing was performed on PBMCs or a T cell subset sorted from them (not recorded which). All receptors derive from an adult woman who had mild COVID-19 (a few samples of this study predate the infection). Cell type and time point are not known.

V and J are TRBV20-1 and TRBJ2-7, with D maybe TRBD2 (5 bases). V lost 0 bases to trimming and J lost 5 bases, with 14 bases between them. Germline-derived CDR1 and CDR2 are DFQATT and SNEGSKA (reference sequence). The CDR3 totals 14 residues. CDR3 sequence: CSARELGIRNEQYF. The CDR3 DNA is TGCAGTGCTAGAGAACTAGGTATTCGCAACGAGCAGTACTTC.

This rearrangement joins TRBV4-1 to TRBJ2-5, with a tentative D call TRBD2 (7 bases). The ends were cut back, 0 bases at V and 2 bases at J, with 16 bases in the middle. The CDR3 has 17 residues. Germline values: CDR1 MGHRA, CDR2 YSYEKL. The CDR3 DNA follows: TGCGCCAGCAGCCAAGAGTTGGCGGGGGCCTTACAAGAGACCCAGTACTTC. Its protein is CASSQELAGALQETQYF.

This clonotype was seen only a few times. The chain recombines TRBV7-6 with TRBJ1-1, with D unresolved. This CDR3 has 15 residues. Germline V CDR1 and CDR2: SGHVS, FNYEAQ. Trimming pared 2 bases from V and 1 base from J, leaving 11 bases between. The CDR3: CASSLQSDGNTEAFF. The CDR3, as DNA: TGTGCCAGCAGCTTACAGTCGGACGGGAACACTGAAGCTTTCTTT. Together with reference TRBV7-6 and TRBJ1-1, the CDR3 gives the full variable domain: GAGVSQSPRYKVTKRGQDVALRCDPISGHVSLYWYRQALGQGPEFLTYFNYEAQQDKSGLPNDRFSAERPEGSISTLTIQRTEQRDSAMYRCASSLQSDGNTEAFFGQGTRLTVV.

This clonotype was detected a few times. This chain joins TRBV5-1 and TRBJ2-7, with 7 bases lining up with TRBD2. The V segment lost 0 bases and the J segment 2 bases; nucleotides outside the gene matches: 5. CDR3 length: 15 residues. The germline V gene encodes CDR1 SGHRS and CDR2 YFSETQ. The DNA of the CDR3 is TGCGCCAGCAGCTTGGGGGCGGGAGATACCTACGAGCAGTACTTC. Amino acids: CASSLGAGDTYEQYF. Variable domain in full (rest from reference TRBV5-1 and TRBJ2-7): KAGVTQTPRYLIKTRGQQVTLSCSPISGHRSVSWYQQTPGQGLQFLFEYFSETQRNKGNFPGRFSGRQFSNSRSEMNVSTLELGDSALYLCASSLGAGDTYEQYFGPGTRLTVT.

This clonotype came up once. The V call is TRBV2, the J call TRBJ1-5; 8 bases match TRBD1. Germline V CDR1 and CDR2: SNHLY, FYNNEI. CDR3 length equals 13 residues. The J segment lost 7 bases and the V segment lost 6 bases, leaving 5 bases of the junction unmatched. CDR3 protein: CASRDREGQPQHF. For the CDR3, the DNA is TGTGCCAGCAGGGACAGGGAGGGACAGCCCCAGCATTTT. Full variable domain (missing parts from reference TRBV2 and TRBJ1-5): EPEVTQTPSHQVTQMGQEVILRCVPISNHLYFYWYRQILGQKVEFLVSFYNNEISEKSEIFDDQFSVERPDGSNFTLKIRSTKLEDSAMYFCASRDREGQPQHFGDGTRLSIL.

This clonotype occurred a few times. CDR3 region: CSARPPTTYRGRNTEAFF. CDR3 DNA: TGCAGTGCTAGACCGCCGACTACGTACAGGGGAAGGAACACTGAAGCTTTCTTT. The rearrangement joins TRBV20-1 to TRBJ1-1; TRBD1 matches at 7 bases. With V trimmed by 2 bases and J by 1 base, 16 bases remained unmatched. Germline CDR1 reads DFQATT; CDR2 reads SNEGSKA (reference sequence). The length of the CDR3 is 18 residues.

The chain uses TRBV3-1 and TRBJ2-2; TRBD1 agrees at 8 bases. Germline CDR1 is LGHDT and CDR2 is YNNKEL (reference sequence). Unmatched junction bases numbered 17, after V lost 4 bases and J lost 7 bases. The CDR3 runs 18 residues. The CDR3 DNA is TGTGCCAGCAGCCGGAGAGCCAGGACAGGGAGTGTAGGCGGGGAGCTGTTTTTT. It specifies CASSRRARTGSVGGELFF.

This clonotype appeared a few times. The genes are TRBV7-6 and TRBJ2-3; perhaps TRBD2 as D (6 bases). This CDR3 is built from 15 residues. Germline CDR1 SGHVS, CDR2 FNYEAQ. V was pared by 6 bases and J by 0 bases, with 13 bases between. The CDR3 reads CASSFAGSSTDTQYF. CDR3 DNA: TGTGCCAGCAGTTTTGCGGGGTCTAGCACAGATACGCAGTATTTT.

This chain links TRBV7-8 with TRBJ2-3, with D unclear. Germline V lookup: CDR1 SGHVS, CDR2 FQNEAQ. V gave up 2 bases and J gave up 2 bases, with 5 bases separating them. This CDR3 is 13 amino acids long. The DNA of the CDR3 is TGTGCCAGCAGCTTAATCACCACAGATACGCAGTATTTT. This translates into CASSLITTDTQYF.

This clonotype was detected a few times. The V call is TRBV7-9, the J call TRBJ2-2; D is unresolved. The CDR3 is 11 residues long. Germline lookup yields CDR1 SEHNR and CDR2 FQNEAQ (reference sequence). V shed 5 bases and J shed 11 bases, with 9 bases lying between them. The CDR3, as DNA: TGTGCCAGCAGCCCCCCGGTCGAGCTGTTTTTT. Amino acids: CASSPPVELFF.

The gene calls are TRBV7-2 and TRBJ2-1; the D gene is possibly TRBD2 (5 bases). This CDR3 comprises 14 residues. Trimming removed 2 bases from V and 8 bases from J, with 13 bases in between. Germline CDR1 reads SGHTA; CDR2 reads FQGNSA. This chain's CDR3 is CASSLSPSFYEQFF. The CDR3, as DNA: TGTGCCAGCAGCTTATCCCCTAGCTTCTATGAGCAGTTCTTC.

The chain employs TRBV4-3 and TRBJ2-3, with D possibly being TRBD1 (5 bases). The V end was cut by 3 bases, the J end by 2 bases, with 15 bases between. The CDR3 length is 16 residues. CDR1 is LGHNA, CDR2 YSLEER, per germline. CDR3 loop: CASSHTRAPTTDTQYF. The CDR3 nucleotides are TGCGCCAGCAGCCATACCAGGGCCCCCACCACAGATACGCAGTATTTT.

The chain combines TRBV4-3 with TRBJ1-6, with D possibly being TRBD1 (6 bases). Germline V gene sequence: CDR1 LGHNA, CDR2 YSLEER. CDR3 length: 15 residues. V was clipped by 4 bases and J by 9 bases, with 16 bases between them. CDR3 nucleotides: TGCGCCAGCAGCCCGCCGGGGGGCGCGGGTTCACCCCTCCACTTT. It yields the protein CASSPPGGAGSPLHF.

The rearrangement joins TRBV19 to TRBJ2-2; possibly TRBD1 for D (5 bases). The V gene lost 0 bases and the J gene lost 5 bases, with 10 bases spanning the gap. CDR1 is LNHDA, CDR2 SQIVND, per germline (reference sequence). This CDR3 is built from 15 residues. The CDR3 spells CASSIDLGATGELFF. In DNA, the CDR3 is TGTGCCAGTAGTATAGATCTAGGGGCAACCGGGGAGCTGTTTTTT. The variable domain in full, with the rest retrieved from reference TRBV19 and TRBJ2-2, is DGGITQSPKYLFRKEGQNVTLSCEQNLNHDAMYWYRQDPGQGLRLIYYSQIVNDFQKGDIAEGYSVSREKKESFPLTVTSAQKNPTAFYLCASSIDLGATGELFFGEGSRLTVL.

The V and J genes are TRBV28 and TRBJ1-1; D gene uncertain. This CDR3 spans 12 amino acids. CDR1 is MDHEN and CDR2 is SYDVKM in the germline V gene. With 6 bases removed from V and 6 bases from J, the gap between germline ends came to 11 bases. DNA of the CDR3: TGTGCCAGCAGCCACATCAGATCTGAAGCTTTCTTT. Translating it yields CASSHIRSEAFF. Full variable domain (outside the CDR3, taken from reference TRBV28 and TRBJ1-1): DVKVTQSSRYLVKRTGEKVFLECVQDMDHENMFWYRQDPGLGLRLIYFSYDVKMKEKGDIPEGYSVSREKKERFSLILESASTNQTSMYLCASSHIRSEAFFGQGTRLTVV.

The V call is TRBV12-3 or TRBV12-4, the J call TRBJ2-2, with 8 bases identical to TRBD2. CDR3 length: 16 residues. With 7 bases clipped from V and 5 bases from J, the junction kept 12 bases outside the gene matches. In DNA form, the CDR3 reads TGTGCCAGCACCACGGCCGGGGGGGGAAGGACCGGGGAGCTGTTTTTT. Translation: CASTTAGGGRTGELFF.